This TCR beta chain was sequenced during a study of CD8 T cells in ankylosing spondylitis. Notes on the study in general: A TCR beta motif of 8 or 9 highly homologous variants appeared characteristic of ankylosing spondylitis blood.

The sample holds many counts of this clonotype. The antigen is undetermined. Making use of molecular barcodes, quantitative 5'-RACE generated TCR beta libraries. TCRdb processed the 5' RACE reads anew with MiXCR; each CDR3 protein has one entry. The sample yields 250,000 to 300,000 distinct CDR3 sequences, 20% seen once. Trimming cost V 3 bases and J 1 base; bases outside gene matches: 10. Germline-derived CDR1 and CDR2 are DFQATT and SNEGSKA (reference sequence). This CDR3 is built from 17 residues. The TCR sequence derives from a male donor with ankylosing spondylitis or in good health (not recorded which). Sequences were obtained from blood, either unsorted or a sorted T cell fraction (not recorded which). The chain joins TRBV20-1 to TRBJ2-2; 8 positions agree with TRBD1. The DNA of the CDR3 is TGCAGTGCTAGGCTTTCCCGGGACAGGTGGAACACCGGGGAGCTGTTTTTT. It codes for CSARLSRDRWNTGELFF.